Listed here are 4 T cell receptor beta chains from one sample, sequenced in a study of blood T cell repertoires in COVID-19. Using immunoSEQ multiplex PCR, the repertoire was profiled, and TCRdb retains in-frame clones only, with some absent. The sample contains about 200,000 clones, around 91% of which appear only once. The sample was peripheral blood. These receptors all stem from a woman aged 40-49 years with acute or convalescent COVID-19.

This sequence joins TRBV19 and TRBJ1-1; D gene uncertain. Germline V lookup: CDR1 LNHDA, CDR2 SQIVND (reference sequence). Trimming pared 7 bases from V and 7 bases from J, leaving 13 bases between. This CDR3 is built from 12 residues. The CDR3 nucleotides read TGTGCCAGTACCAACCCCCGAGGTGAAGCTTTCTTT. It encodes CASTNPRGEAFF.

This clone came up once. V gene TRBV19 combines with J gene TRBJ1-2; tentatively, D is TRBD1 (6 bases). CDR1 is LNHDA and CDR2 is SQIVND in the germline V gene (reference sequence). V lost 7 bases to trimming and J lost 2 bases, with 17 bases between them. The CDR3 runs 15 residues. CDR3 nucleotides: TGTGCCAGTAAGACCCTGCGGGGGCAAAACTATGGCTACACCTTC. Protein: CASKTLRGQNYGYTF.

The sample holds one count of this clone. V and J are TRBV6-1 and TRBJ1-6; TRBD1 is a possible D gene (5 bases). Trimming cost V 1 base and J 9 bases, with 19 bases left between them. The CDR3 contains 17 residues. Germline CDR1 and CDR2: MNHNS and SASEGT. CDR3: CASSEVMGRVRASPLHF. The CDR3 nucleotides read TGTGCCAGCAGTGAAGTGATGGGCAGGGTCAGAGCTTCACCCCTCCACTTT.

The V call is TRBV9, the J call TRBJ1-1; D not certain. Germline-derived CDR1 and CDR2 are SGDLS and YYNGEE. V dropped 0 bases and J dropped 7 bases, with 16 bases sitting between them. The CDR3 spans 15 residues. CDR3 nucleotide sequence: TGTGCCAGCAGCGTAGCGAGTGACCCTACTAGTGAAGCTTTCTTT. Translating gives CASSVASDPTSEAFF.